Each of the 15 T cell receptor beta chains below was sequenced from the same sample in a study of response to subunit inactivated influenza vaccine. In TCRdb, the RT-PCR reads were re-called with MiXCR into one record per CDR3 protein. The sample has about 520,000 distinct CDR3 sequences; 6% to 9% are singletons. Here the sequenced sample was PBMCs from blood, taken approximately 25 months after vaccination. These receptors were taken from a man aged 45-69 years who received an inactivated influenza vaccine.

The J gene is TRBJ2-3, the V gene TRBV20-1; 9 nucleotides match TRBD2. Trimming took 3 bases from V and 5 from J; bases not matched to a gene: 15. The germline V gene encodes CDR1 DFQATT and CDR2 SNEGSKA (reference sequence). The CDR3 totals 17 residues. CDR3 protein: CSARGRLRGGSLDTQYF. CDR3 sequence (DNA): TGCAGTGCTAGGGGTCGACTGCGGGGGGGCAGTTTAGATACGCAGTATTTT.

This clonotype was found many times. V usage is TRBV20-1 and J usage is TRBJ2-1; 12 bases match TRBD2. This CDR3 spans 17 amino acids. Trimming at V came to 0 bases and at J to 1 base, leaving 4 bases not matched to a gene. CDR1 and CDR2 from the germline V gene are DFQATT and SNEGSKA (reference sequence). CDR3 residues: CSARDELAGGSYNEQFF. CDR3 nucleotide sequence: TGCAGTGCTAGAGATGAACTAGCGGGGGGTTCCTACAATGAGCAGTTCTTC.

This clonotype has only a few counts. The V and J genes are TRBV18 and TRBJ2-7; 10 bases are a match to TRBD1. Germline V lookup: CDR1 KGHSH, CDR2 LQKENI. The CDR3 is 16 residues long. J was trimmed by 2 bases and V by 2 bases; bases with no gene match: 6. The CDR3 reads CASSPVSGQGTYEQYF. The DNA for the CDR3 is TGTGCCAGCTCACCAGTTTCGGGACAGGGGACCTACGAGCAGTACTTC.

Concerning this clonotype itself: A much larger clone is a single base away; this may be a read error. This chain uses TRBV12-3 or TRBV12-4 with TRBJ2-1, with a tentative D call TRBD1 (6 bases). The CDR3 extends over 14 amino acids. V shed 2 bases and J shed 6 bases, with 11 bases lying between them. CDR3 loop: CASSLTEGGNEQFF. CDR3 sequence (DNA): TGTGCCAGCAGTTTAACGGAAGGGGGCAATGAGCAGTTCTTC.

This chain links TRBV27 with TRBJ2-7, with D maybe TRBD1 (5 bases). Looked up from germline, CDR1 is MNHEY and CDR2 is SMNVEV (reference sequence). The V end lost 8 bases, the J end lost 1 base, and 12 bases lay between the germline ends. The CDR3 contains 13 residues. The CDR3: CASRTLNSYEQYF. Written as DNA, the CDR3 is TGTGCCAGCCGGACACTGAATTCCTACGAGCAGTACTTC.

The J gene is TRBJ1-6, the V gene TRBV7-9, with D uncertain. Per germline, CDR1 SEHNR and CDR2 FQNEAQ (reference sequence). The CDR3 has 12 amino acids. V lost 0 bases to trimming and J lost 9 bases, with 3 bases between them. The CDR3 here is CASSLAGSPLHF. CDR3 in DNA: TGTGCCAGCAGCTTAGCGGGTTCACCCCTCCACTTT.

The table lists this clonotype with a few counts. The V and J genes are TRBV7-2 and TRBJ2-3; 10 nucleotides agree with TRBD2. This CDR3 has 16 residues. Germline lookup yields CDR1 SGHTA and CDR2 FQGNSA. Unmatched junction bases numbered 11, after V lost 5 bases and J lost 6 bases. The CDR3 loop is CASSPRASGSGDTQYF. The CDR3, as DNA: TGTGCCAGCAGCCCCCGTGCTAGCGGGAGTGGGGATACGCAGTATTTT.

The table lists this clonotype with a few counts. The DNA of the CDR3 is TGTGCCAGCAAGACTAGCGGAAACAATGAGCAGTTCTTC. It specifies CASKTSGNNEQFF. The chain links TRBV7-9 to TRBJ2-1; 9 bases are a match to TRBD2. This CDR3 spans 13 amino acids. The ends lost 7 bases at V and 5 bases at J; junction bases unmatched: 3. The germline gives CDR1 SEHNR, CDR2 FQNEAQ (reference sequence). Using reference TRBV7-9 and TRBJ2-1 for the parts outside the CDR3, the full variable domain is DTGVSQNPRHKITKRGQNVTFRCDPISEHNRLYWYRQTLGQGPEFLTYFQNEAQLEKSRLLSDRFSAERPKGSFSTLEIQRTEQGDSAMYLCASKTSGNNEQFFGPGTRLTVL.

This clonotype came up many times. The chain carries TRBV3-1 and TRBJ2-1, with 7 bases identical to TRBD1. The CDR3 sequence is 14 residues long. After removal of 1 base from V and 7 bases from J, the junction contained 4 bases not matched to a gene. Looked up from germline, CDR1 is LGHDT and CDR2 is YNNKEL (reference sequence). The DNA for the CDR3 is TGTGCCAGCAGCCAAGCTAGGGACAGTAATGAGCAGTTCTTC. This encodes CASSQARDSNEQFF.

This clonotype has only a few counts. The chain recombines TRBV11-2 with TRBJ2-3; 7 bases are a match to TRBD2. Germline V gene data show CDR1 as SGHAT and CDR2 as FQNNGV. The CDR3 is 15 residues long. V dropped 5 bases and J dropped 6; count of bases not matched to a gene: 11. The CDR3 spells CASSPGGGAWDTQYF. DNA of the CDR3: TGTGCCAGCAGCCCGGGGGGAGGGGCCTGGGATACGCAGTATTTT.

This clonotype was seen a single time. The chain recombines TRBV7-2 with TRBJ2-1; possible D gene TRBD2, 6 bases. The V end lost 0 bases, the J end lost 8 bases, and 14 bases lay between the germline ends. Germline values: CDR1 SGHTA, CDR2 FQGNSA. This CDR3 has 15 residues. The CDR3: CASSLAASVQYEQFF. The CDR3, as DNA: TGTGCCAGCAGCTTAGCGGCTAGCGTGCAGTATGAGCAGTTCTTC.

This clonotype was observed many times. This rearrangement joins TRBV27 to TRBJ2-7; tentatively, D is TRBD2 (5 bases). Trimming pared 5 bases from V and 9 bases from J, leaving 20 bases between. The CDR3 totals 14 residues. Germline-derived CDR1 and CDR2 are MNHEY and SMNVEV (reference sequence). CDR3 coding DNA: TGTGCCAGCAGTCCCCGGCGGACTGGCTATGGGCAGTACTTC. Its translation is CASSPRRTGYGQYF.

This clonotype was seen at least ten times. The chain combines TRBV24-1 with TRBJ2-5; D gene ambiguous. V lost 1 base, J lost 5 bases, and 7 bases lay in between. Per germline, CDR1 KGHDR and CDR2 SFDVKD. The CDR3 has 13 amino acids. CDR3 in amino acids: CATSDFSFETQYF. The CDR3 bases are TGTGCCACCAGTGATTTCAGCTTTGAGACCCAGTACTTC.

A few counts support this clonotype. The CDR3 nucleotides read TGCAGCGCTGGGGGGACGGCCAGCTCTGGAAACACCATATATTTT. Its translation is CSAGGTASSGNTIYF. This chain uses TRBV29-1 with TRBJ1-3; tentatively, D is TRBD1 (5 bases). The V end was cut by 7 bases, the J end by 0 bases, with 16 bases between. The CDR3 covers 15 residues. Germline CDR1 SQVTM, CDR2 ANQGSEA.

This clonotype was counted ten times or more. The chain employs TRBV5-1 and TRBJ2-4, with D perhaps matching TRBD2 (5 bases). The CDR3 loop spans 14 amino acids. Germline CDR1 and CDR2: SGHRS and YFSETQ. The V end lost 4 bases, the J end lost 4 bases, and 12 bases lay between the germline ends. This CDR3 is CASSPEDSKNIQYF. For the CDR3, the DNA is TGCGCCAGCAGCCCCGAGGACTCTAAAAACATTCAGTACTTC.